This TCR beta chain originates from a study of PD-1 blockade in mismatch repair-deficient tumors. The assay was immunoSEQ multiplex PCR, and TCRdb's table has in-frame clones only and misses some. The table includes 25,000 to 30,000 clones, less than 85% detected once. V dropped 0 bases and J dropped 2 bases, with 7 bases sitting between them. From germline, CDR1 is MNHEY and CDR2 SVGAGI. The CDR3 has 14 amino acids. The J gene is TRBJ1-2, the V gene TRBV6-5; possible D gene TRBD1, 5 bases. The sample in question was PBMCs, obtained before pembrolizumab treatment. This sequence was found in an adult with mismatch repair-deficient cancer. For the CDR3, the DNA is TGTGCCAGCAGTTACTCGAAGGGGAACTATGGCTACACCTTC. The encoded protein is CASSYSKGNYGYTF.